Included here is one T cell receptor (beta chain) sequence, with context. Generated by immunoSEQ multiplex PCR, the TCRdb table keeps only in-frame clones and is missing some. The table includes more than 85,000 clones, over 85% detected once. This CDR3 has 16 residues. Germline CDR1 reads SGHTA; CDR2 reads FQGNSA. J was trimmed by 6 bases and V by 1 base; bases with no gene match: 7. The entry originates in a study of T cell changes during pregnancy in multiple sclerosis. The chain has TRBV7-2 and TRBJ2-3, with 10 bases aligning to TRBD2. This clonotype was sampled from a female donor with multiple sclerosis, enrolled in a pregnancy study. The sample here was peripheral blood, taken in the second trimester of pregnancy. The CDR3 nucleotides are TGTGCCAGCAGCTTAGAAAGACTAGCGGGCCGGGATACGCAGTATTTT. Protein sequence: CASSLERLAGRDTQYF.